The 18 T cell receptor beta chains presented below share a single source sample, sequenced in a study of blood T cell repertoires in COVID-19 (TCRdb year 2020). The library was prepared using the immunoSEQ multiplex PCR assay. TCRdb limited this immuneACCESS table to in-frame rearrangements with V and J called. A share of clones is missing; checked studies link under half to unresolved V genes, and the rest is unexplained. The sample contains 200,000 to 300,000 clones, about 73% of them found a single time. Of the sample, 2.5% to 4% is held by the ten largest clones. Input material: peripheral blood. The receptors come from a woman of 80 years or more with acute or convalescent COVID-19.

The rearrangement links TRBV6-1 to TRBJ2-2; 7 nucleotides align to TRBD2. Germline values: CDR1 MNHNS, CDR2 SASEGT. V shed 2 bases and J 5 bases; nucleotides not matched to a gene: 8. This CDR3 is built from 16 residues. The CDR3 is CASSEPSAGHTGELFF. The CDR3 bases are TGTGCCAGCAGTGAACCGTCAGCGGGGCATACCGGGGAGCTGTTTTTT.

CDR3 protein: CATSRVRVGSGVYEQYF. As DNA, the CDR3 is TGTGCCACCAGCAGAGTCCGCGTGGGTAGCGGAGTATACGAGCAGTACTTC. The V call is TRBV15, the J call TRBJ2-7, with TRBD2 as a possible D gene (6 bases). The V and J ends lost 1 base and 4 bases respectively, with 20 bases between them. CDR1 is LNHNV, CDR2 YYDKDF, per germline (reference sequence). CDR3 length: 17 amino acids. The full variable domain, its missing parts supplied by reference TRBV15 and TRBJ2-7, is DAMVIQNPRYQVTQFGKPVTLSCSQTLNHNVMYWYQQKSSQAPKLLFHYYDKDFNNEADTPDNFQSRRPNTSFCFLDIRSPGLGDTAMYLCATSRVRVGSGVYEQYFGPGTRLTVT.

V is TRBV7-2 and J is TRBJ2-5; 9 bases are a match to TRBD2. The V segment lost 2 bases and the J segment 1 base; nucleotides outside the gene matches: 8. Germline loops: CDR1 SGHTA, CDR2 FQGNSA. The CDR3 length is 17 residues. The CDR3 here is CASSLYISTSGQETQYF. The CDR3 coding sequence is TGTGCCAGCAGCTTATACATCTCGACTAGCGGCCAAGAGACCCAGTACTTC.

This chain's CDR3 is CASSQQGNYGYTF. The CDR3 DNA follows: TGTGCCAGCAGCCAGCAGGGGAACTATGGCTACACCTTC. V usage is TRBV7-2 and J usage is TRBJ1-2, with D perhaps matching TRBD1 (6 bases). Germline V CDR1 and CDR2: SGHTA, FQGNSA. CDR3 length: 13 residues. V lost 5 bases, J lost 2 bases, and 9 bases lay in between.

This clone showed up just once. The CDR3 loop is CASSTGTGYGNTIYF. CDR3 DNA sequence: TGTGCCAGCAGTACCGGGACAGGGTATGGAAACACCATATATTTT. This rearrangement joins TRBV6-6 to TRBJ1-3, with TRBD1 matching over 9 bases. CDR1 is MNHNY, CDR2 SVGAGI, per germline (reference sequence). The CDR3 is 15 amino acids. V shed 5 bases, J shed 3 bases, and the junction held 5 bases outside the gene matches.

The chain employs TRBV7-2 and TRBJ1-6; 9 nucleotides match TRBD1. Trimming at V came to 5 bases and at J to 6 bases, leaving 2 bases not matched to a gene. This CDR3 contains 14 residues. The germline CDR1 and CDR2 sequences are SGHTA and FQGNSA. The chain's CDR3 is CASSQDRGNSPLHF. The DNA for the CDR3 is TGTGCCAGCAGCCAGGACAGGGGTAATTCACCCCTCCACTTT.

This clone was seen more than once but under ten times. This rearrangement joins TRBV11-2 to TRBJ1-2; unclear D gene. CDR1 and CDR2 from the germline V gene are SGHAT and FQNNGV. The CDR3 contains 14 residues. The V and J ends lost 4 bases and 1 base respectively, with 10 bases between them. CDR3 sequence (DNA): TGTGCCAGCAGCTCCCGCACTTTTAACTATGGCTACACCTTC. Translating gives CASSSRTFNYGYTF.

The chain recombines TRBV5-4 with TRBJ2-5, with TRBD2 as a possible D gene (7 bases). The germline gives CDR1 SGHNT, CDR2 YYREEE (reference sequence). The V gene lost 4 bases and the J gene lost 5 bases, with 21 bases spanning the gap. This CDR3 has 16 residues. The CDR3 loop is CASSPQGGVGGETQYF. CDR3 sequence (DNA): TGTGCCAGCAGCCCACAGGGAGGGGTGGGTGGCGAGACCCAGTACTTC.

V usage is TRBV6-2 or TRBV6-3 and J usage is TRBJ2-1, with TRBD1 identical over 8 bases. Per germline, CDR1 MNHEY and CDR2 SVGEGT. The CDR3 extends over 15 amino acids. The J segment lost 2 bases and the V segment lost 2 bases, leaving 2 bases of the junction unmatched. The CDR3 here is CASSYGDRPYNEQFF. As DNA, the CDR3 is TGTGCCAGCAGTTACGGGGACAGGCCCTACAATGAGCAGTTCTTC.

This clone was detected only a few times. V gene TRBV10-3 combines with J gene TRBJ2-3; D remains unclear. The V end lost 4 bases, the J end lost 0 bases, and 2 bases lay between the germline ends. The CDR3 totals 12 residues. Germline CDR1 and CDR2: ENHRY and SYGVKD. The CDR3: CAISASTDTQYF. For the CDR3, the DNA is TGTGCCATCAGTGCTAGCACAGATACGCAGTATTTT.

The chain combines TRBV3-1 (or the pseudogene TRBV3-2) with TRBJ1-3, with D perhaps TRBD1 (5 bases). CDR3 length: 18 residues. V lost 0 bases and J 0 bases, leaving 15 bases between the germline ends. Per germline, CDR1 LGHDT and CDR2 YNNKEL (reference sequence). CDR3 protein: CASSQEYLRGDSGNTIYF. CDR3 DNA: TGTGCCAGCAGCCAAGAGTATTTACGGGGGGACTCTGGAAACACCATATATTTT.

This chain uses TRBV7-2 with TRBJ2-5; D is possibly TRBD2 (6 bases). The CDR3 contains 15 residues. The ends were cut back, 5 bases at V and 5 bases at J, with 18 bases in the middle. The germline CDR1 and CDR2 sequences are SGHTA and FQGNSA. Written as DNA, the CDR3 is TGTGCCAGCAGCCCGCGGAGGGCCCTGGGGGAGACCCAGTACTTC. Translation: CASSPRRALGETQYF.

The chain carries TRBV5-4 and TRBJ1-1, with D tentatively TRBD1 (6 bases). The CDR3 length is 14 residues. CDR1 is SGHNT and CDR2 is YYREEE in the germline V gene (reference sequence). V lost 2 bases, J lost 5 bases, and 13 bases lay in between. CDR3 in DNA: TGTGCCAGCAGCTTTGGCAGGGGATGGACTGAAGCTTTCTTT. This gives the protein CASSFGRGWTEAFF.

The DNA for the CDR3 is TGTGCCACTTTGACAGGGCGTCTAGACTATGGCTACACCTTC. Translated: CATLTGRLDYGYTF. V and J are TRBV10-3 and TRBJ1-2; 7 nucleotides agree with TRBD1. The V segment lost 10 bases and the J segment 3 bases; nucleotides outside the gene matches: 11. Germline assignment: CDR1 ENHRY and CDR2 SYGVKD. The CDR3 covers 14 residues.

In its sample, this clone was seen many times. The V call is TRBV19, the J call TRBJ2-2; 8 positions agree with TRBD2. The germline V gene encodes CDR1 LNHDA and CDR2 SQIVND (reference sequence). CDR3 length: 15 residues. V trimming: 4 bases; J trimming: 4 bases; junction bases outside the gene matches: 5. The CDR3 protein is CASSTGAGATGELFF. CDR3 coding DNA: TGTGCCAGTAGTACCGGAGCGGGAGCCACCGGGGAGCTGTTTTTT.

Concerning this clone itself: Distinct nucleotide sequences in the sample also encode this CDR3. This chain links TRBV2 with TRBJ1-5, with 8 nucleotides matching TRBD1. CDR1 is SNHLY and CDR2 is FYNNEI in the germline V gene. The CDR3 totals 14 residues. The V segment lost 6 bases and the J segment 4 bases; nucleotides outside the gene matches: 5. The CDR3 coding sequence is TGTGCCAGCAGGGACCGGACAGGGAATCAGCCCCAGCATTTT. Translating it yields CASRDRTGNQPQHF.

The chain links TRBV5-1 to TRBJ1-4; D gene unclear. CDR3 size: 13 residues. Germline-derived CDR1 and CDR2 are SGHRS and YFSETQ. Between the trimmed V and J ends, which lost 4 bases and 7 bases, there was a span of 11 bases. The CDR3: CASSTSGLEKLFF. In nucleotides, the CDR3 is TGCGCCAGCAGCACGAGCGGTCTTGAAAAACTGTTTTTT.

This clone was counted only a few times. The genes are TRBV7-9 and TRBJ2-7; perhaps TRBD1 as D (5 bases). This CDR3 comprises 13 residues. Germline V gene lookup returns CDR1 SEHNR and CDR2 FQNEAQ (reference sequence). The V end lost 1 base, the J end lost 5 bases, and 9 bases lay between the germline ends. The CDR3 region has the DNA TGTGCCAGCAGCTTAGGTCCCAGGGACGAGCAGTACTTC. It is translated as CASSLGPRDEQYF.